This T cell receptor beta chain was recovered during a study of early T cells in non-severe SARS-CoV-2 infection. Study-level background: Sequenced material consisted of bulk RNA (from unsorted whole blood), and chains were unpaired.

Points from the study as a whole: A preference for anti-spike CD8 responses marked VDJdb matching, which missed private and CD4 specificities.

Points on this clonotype: As yet, its antigen is unknown.

Individual cDNA molecules were tagged with unique molecular identifiers, the study reported. One entry per CDR3 protein results from TCRdb running MiXCR on the 5' RACE reads. This table has about 76,000 distinct CDR3 sequences, roughly 10% appearing once. The specimen sequenced was whole blood. The clonotype was recovered from an adult who was a healthcare worker with PCR-confirmed SARS-CoV-2 infection or an uninfected control (not recorded which).

CDR3 coding DNA: TGTGCCAGCAGTCAAGACAGGCTCTATGGCTACACCTTC. Translation: CASSQDRLYGYTF. V and J are TRBV28 and TRBJ1-2; tentative D call: TRBD1 (6 bases). Looked up from germline, CDR1 is MDHEN and CDR2 is SYDVKM. V shed 5 bases and J shed 4 bases, with 11 bases lying between them. The CDR3 length is 13 residues.